Listed below are T cell receptor beta chains from one sample, sequenced in a study of blood T cells in healthy people across ages. TCRdb analysed the 5' RACE reads with MiXCR anew, one entry per CDR3 protein. Of roughly 930,000 distinct CDR3 sequences in the sample, roughly 48% are singletons; the top ten hold roughly an eighth. Sequencing was carried out using blood. The receptors come from a man younger than 40 in good health. CDR3s include the opening cysteine and the closing phenylalanine or tryptophan. Each record gives: clone size, J gene, V gene, D gene, CDR3 DNA, CDR3 protein. A D gene is named only where the DNA matches it firmly. Expanded clones are given a class, and other clones once, few, many or no size at all.

- | TRBJ2-7 | TRBV7-2 | - | TGTACCAGCAGCTTAGTTCAATCGGACTACGAGCAGTACTTC | CTSSLVQSDYEQYF
- | TRBJ2-5 | TRBV6-5 | - | TGTGCCAGCAGGACGAGGGTCCCGACCCTTCAAGAGACCCAGTACTTC | CASRTRVPTLQETQYF
- | TRBJ2-1 | TRBV12-3/TRBV12-4 | - | TGTGCCAGCAGTACAACTAGTAACAATGAGCAGTTCTTC | CASSTTSNNEQFF
- | TRBJ2-2 | TRBV24-1 | - | TGTGCCACCAGTGATTTCGTCAGGGCGGGCACCGGGGAGCTGTTTTTT | CATSDFVRAGTGELFF
- | TRBJ1-5 | TRBV20-1 | - | TGCAGTGCCCTTAGTTGGGGCAATCAGCCCCAGCATTTT | CSALSWGNQPQHF
- | TRBJ2-5 | TRBV7-2 | TRBD2 | TGTGCCAGCAGCCCCTCTAGTCTAGCGGGGCTCGGAAAGACCCAGTACTTC | CASSPSSLAGLGKTQYF
- | TRBJ1-1 | TRBV20-1 | - | TGCAGTGCTCCTCGACGGGGAGGGGACACTGAAGCTTTCTTT | CSAPRRGGDTEAFF
- | TRBJ2-7 | TRBV6-6 | - | TGTGCCAGCAGATTAGATGGGACTCTTACCTACAATGAGCAGTACTTC | CASRLDGTLTYNEQYF
- | TRBJ1-1 | TRBV9 | - | TGTGCCAGCAGCGCTCGAAGCTACAGGGTAAAGAACACTGAAGCTTTCTTT | CASSARSYRVKNTEAFF
few | TRBJ1-6 | TRBV20-1 | - | TGCAGTGCTAGACGGGGAGGTGGCCATAATTCACCCCTCCACTTT | CSARRGGGHNSPLHF
- | TRBJ1-4 | TRBV25-1 | - | TGTGCCAGCACCGAGGGAGGGTTAGCGGGGGAAAAACTGTTTTTT | CASTEGGLAGEKLFF
- | TRBJ2-7 | TRBV20-1 | - | TGCAGTGCTAGAGGGGTTTTCGAGGGGTACTCCTACGAGCAGTACTTC | CSARGVFEGYSYEQYF
- | TRBJ2-7 | TRBV30 | - | TGTGCCTGGGACGCCTTGAAGGTTAAGTACTTC | CAWDALKVKYF
- | TRBJ2-3 | TRBV4-1 | - | TGCGCCAGCAGCCAAGATACCCCTGTGACGCAGTATTTT | CASSQDTPVTQYF
- | TRBJ2-3 | TRBV4-1 | TRBD2 | TGCGTCAGCAGCCAGGGCGGGGGGGAGGTAGATACGCAGTATTTT | CVSSQGGGEVDTQYF
- | TRBJ2-3 | TRBV5-1 | TRBD2 | TGCGCCAGCAGCTTGGAGGCGGGGGGGACCACAGATACGCAGTATTTT | CASSLEAGGTTDTQYF
- | TRBJ2-3 | TRBV12-3/TRBV12-4 | TRBD2 | TGTGCCAGCAGTGGCGGGGGGGCCGGAGATACGCAGTATTTT | CASSGGGAGDTQYF
- | TRBJ2-7 | TRBV6-2/TRBV6-3 | - | TGTGCCAGCAGTTACATAGTCTCCTACGAGCAGTACTTC | CASSYIVSYEQYF
few | TRBJ2-5 | TRBV11-2 | - | TGTGCCAGCAGTTTTTCGATAAGAGAGACCCAGTACTTC | CASSFSIRETQYF
- | TRBJ2-7 | TRBV20-1 | TRBD1 | TGCAGTGCTAGACAGGGGGACACCTACGAGCAGTACTTC | CSARQGDTYEQYF